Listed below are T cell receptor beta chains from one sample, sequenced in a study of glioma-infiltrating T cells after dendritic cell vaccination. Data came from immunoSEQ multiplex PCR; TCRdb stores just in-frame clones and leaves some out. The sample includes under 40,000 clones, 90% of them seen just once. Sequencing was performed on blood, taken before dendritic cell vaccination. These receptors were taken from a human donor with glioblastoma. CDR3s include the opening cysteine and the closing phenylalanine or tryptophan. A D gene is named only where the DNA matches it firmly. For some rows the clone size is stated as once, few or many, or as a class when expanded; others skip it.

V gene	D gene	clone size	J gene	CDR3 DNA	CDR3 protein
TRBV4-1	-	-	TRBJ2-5	TGCGCCAGCAGCCAACTGAGGGGGGAGACCCAGTACTTC	CASSQLRGETQYF
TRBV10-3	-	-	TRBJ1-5	TGTGCCATCAGTGATTACAATCAGCCCCAGCATTTT	CAISDYNQPQHF
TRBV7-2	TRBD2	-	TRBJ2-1	TGTGCCAGCAGAGAACTAGCGGGGGGGCTTGAGCAGTTCTTC	CASRELAGGLEQFF
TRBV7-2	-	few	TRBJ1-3	TGTGCCAGCAGCTTAGAAACGAGCTCTGGAAACACCATATATTTT	CASSLETSSGNTIYF
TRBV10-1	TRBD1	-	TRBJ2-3	TGCGCCAGCTCTAGACAGGGGGCAACAGATACGCAGTATTTT	CASSRQGATDTQYF
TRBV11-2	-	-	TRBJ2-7	TGTGCCAGCAGCTTAGGGGCTCGACAACTCTTCGCCTACGAGCAGTACTTC	CASSLGARQLFAYEQYF
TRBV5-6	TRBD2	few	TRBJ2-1	TGTGCCAGCAGCTTGGGGGCTAGCGGGGGGTCGAATGAGCAGTTCTTC	CASSLGASGGSNEQFF
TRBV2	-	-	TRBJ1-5	TGTGCCAGCAGTGAACGGTATAATCAGCCCCAGCATTTT	CASSERYNQPQHF
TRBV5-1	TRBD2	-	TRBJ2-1	TGCGCCAGCAGCCTGGAACCGGGACTAGCGGGGGCCAGGTACAATGAGCAGTTCTTC	CASSLEPGLAGARYNEQFF
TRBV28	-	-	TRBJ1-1	TGTGCCAGCAGTGTAGTGAACACTGAAGCTTTCTTT	CASSVVNTEAFF
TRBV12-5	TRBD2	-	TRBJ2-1	TGTGCTAGTGGTTTGCTAGCGGGGGTAGGCAATGAGCAGTTCTTC	CASGLLAGVGNEQFF
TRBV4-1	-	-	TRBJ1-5	TGCGCCAGCAGCCAAGACTCTAGCAATCAGCCCCAGCATTTT	CASSQDSSNQPQHF
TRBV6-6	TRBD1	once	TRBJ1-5	TGTGCCAGCAGTCCCAGGGACAGGGGAAGCAATCAGCCCCAGCATTTT	CASSPRDRGSNQPQHF
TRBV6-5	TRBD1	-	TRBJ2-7	TGTGCCAGCAGGTTAGGCCAGGGGGCCTACGAGCAGTACTTC	CASRLGQGAYEQYF
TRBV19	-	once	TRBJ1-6	TGTGCCAGTAGTATTGCAAGCTCCTATAATTCCCCCCTCCACTTT	CASSIASSYNSPLHF
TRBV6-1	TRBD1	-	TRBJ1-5	TGTGCCAGCACCCCGGGGACAGTTAGCAATCAGCCCCAGCATTTT	CASTPGTVSNQPQHF
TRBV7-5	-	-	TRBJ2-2	TGTGCCAGAAGCTTACCCCGCGCCACCGGGGAGCTGTTTTTT	CARSLPRATGELFF
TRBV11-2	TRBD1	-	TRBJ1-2	TGTGCCAGCAGCTCGAGTGGGCAGGGGGCTGTGTATGGCTACACCTTC	CASSSSGQGAVYGYTF
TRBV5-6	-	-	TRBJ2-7	TGTGCCAGCAGCGACGCGCGGGGTTGGGTCTCCCTCTACGAGCAGTACTTC	CASSDARGWVSLYEQYF
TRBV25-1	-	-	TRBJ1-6	TGTGCCAGCAGTGATCACGGCAGGGATTCCCCCCTCCACTTT	CASSDHGRDSPLHF
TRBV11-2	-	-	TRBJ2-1	TGTGCCAGCAGCCCTATGAATGAGCAGTTCTTC	CASSPMNEQFF
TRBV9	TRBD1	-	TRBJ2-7	TGTGCCAGCAGCGTAGGACAGGGGGCTGCCTACGAGCAGTACTTC	CASSVGQGAAYEQYF
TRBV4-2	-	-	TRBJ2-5	TGTGCCAGCAGCCAAGATAAGACAGGCACGGAGTACTTC	CASSQDKTGTEYF
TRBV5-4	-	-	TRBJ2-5	TGTGCCAGCAGCCCGGCAGGGAAAGAGACCCAGTACTTC	CASSPAGKETQYF
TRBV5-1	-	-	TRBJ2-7	TGCGCCAGCAGCTTGGCCACAGGGTCACCCCTCGAGCAGTACTTC	CASSLATGSPLEQYF
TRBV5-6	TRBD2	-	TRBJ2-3	TGTGCCAGCAGCCGGGGACTAGCGGGGGGGCGGGAAGATACGCAGTATTTT	CASSRGLAGGREDTQYF
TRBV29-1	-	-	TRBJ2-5	TGCAGCGTAAACCCCCGGACAGTGTACCAAGAGACCCAGTACTTC	CSVNPRTVYQETQYF
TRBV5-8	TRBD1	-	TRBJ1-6	TGTGCCAGCAGCTTGGGGCAGGGGGATAATTCACCCCTCCACTTT	CASSLGQGDNSPLHF
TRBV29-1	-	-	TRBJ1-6	TGCAGCGTGCCCTTACCTAGCTCCTATAATTCCCCCCTCCACTTT	CSVPLPSSYNSPLHF
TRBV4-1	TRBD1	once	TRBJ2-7	TGCGCCAGCAGCCGACCGGGACAGTCTTACGAGCAGTACTTC	CASSRPGQSYEQYF
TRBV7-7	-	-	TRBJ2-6	TGTGCTAGCAGCCAAGAGCTCTCTGGGGCCAACGTCCTGACTTTC	CASSQELSGANVLTF
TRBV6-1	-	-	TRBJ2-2	TGTGCCAGCACCCGAACGGGCGGGGAGCTGTTTTTT	CASTRTGGELFF
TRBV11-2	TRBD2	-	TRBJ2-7	TGTGCCAGCAGCTCCTTCGGTGGGGGGGGTCCCGACGCCGGGCAGTACTTC	CASSSFGGGGPDAGQYF
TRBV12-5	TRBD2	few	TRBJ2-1	TGTGCTAGTGGACCTGGGCAGGGACTATGGTTCTTC	CASGPGQGLWFF
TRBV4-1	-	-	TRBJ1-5	TGCGCCAGCAGCCTATCCCCGACTAGGGGCAATCAGCCCCAGCATTTT	CASSLSPTRGNQPQHF
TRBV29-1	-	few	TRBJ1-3	TGCAGCGTAGAGGTTACTGGAAACACCATATATTTT	CSVEVTGNTIYF
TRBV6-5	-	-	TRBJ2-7	TGTGCCATCAGTCAAGACAGCTACGAGCAGTACTTC	CAISQDSYEQYF
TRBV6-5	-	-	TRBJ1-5	TGTGCCAGCAGAACGGTACCGGGGCAGCCCCAGCATTTT	CASRTVPGQPQHF
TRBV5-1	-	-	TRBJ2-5	TGCGCCAGCAGCTTCCCAACAGGGACCAAAGAGACCCAGTACTTC	CASSFPTGTKETQYF
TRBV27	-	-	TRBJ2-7	TGTGCCAGCAAAGACTCTAGTTGGAGCTCCTACGAGCAGTACTTC	CASKDSSWSSYEQYF
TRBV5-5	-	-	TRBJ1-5	TGTGCCAGCAGCTCCCGGGGGGGCAGGCAGCCCCAGCATTTT	CASSSRGGRQPQHF
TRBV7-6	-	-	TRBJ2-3	TGTGCCAGCAGCTTAGCGACTAGGGCAGATACGCAGTATTTT	CASSLATRADTQYF
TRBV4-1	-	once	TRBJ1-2	TGCGCCAGCAGCCAAGGACGGAGCTATGGCTACACCTTC	CASSQGRSYGYTF
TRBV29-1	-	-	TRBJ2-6	TGCAGCGTTAATCAGGGGTCCTCTGGGGCCAACGTCCTGACTTTC	CSVNQGSSGANVLTF
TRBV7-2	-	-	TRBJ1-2	TGTGCCAGCAGCTACCTTGACAGGATTGAATCTTATGGCTACACCTTC	CASSYLDRIESYGYTF